A selection of T cell receptor beta chains follows, all from one sample in a study of blood T cell repertoires in COVID-19. Some clones are missing from TCRdb's copy, which holds only in-frame ones; the method was immunoSEQ multiplex PCR. The top ten hold just under 2% of the sample, which has 150,000 to 200,000 clones, more than 80% seen once. Input material: peripheral blood. Receptors originate from a woman in her sixties with COVID-19, enrolled during active disease. The CDR3 runs from the conserved cysteine through the conserved F or W. Fields, in order: D gene, V gene, J gene, clone size, CDR3 DNA, CDR3 protein. A D gene is named only where the DNA matches it firmly. For some rows the clone size is stated as once, few or many, or as a class when expanded; others skip it.

D: NA; V: TRBV7-9; J: TRBJ1-4; size: NA; DNA: TGTGCCAGCAGCGTTACCTCTACAGGGTTGGGGGAAAAACTGTTTTTT; CDR3: CASSVTSTGLGEKLFF
D: NA; V: TRBV6-2/TRBV6-3; J: TRBJ1-2; size: once; DNA: TGTGCCAGCAGTTACGATCCGAACAGGATTAACTATGGCTACACCTTC; CDR3: CASSYDPNRINYGYTF
D: NA; V: TRBV15; J: TRBJ1-5; size: NA; DNA: TGTGCCACCAGCAGAGATCTGTTGATGGGCCAACCCCAGCATTTT; CDR3: CATSRDLLMGQPQHF
D: NA; V: TRBV11-2; J: TRBJ1-2; size: once; DNA: TGTGCCAGCAGCTTAATGCGGTTGGGAGTTTCCGATGGCTACACCTTC; CDR3: CASSLMRLGVSDGYTF
D: NA; V: TRBV5-4; J: TRBJ1-2; size: NA; DNA: TGTGCCAGCAGCTTGGTGGGGGGGAGCTATGGCTACACCTTC; CDR3: CASSLVGGSYGYTF
D: NA; V: TRBV5-1; J: TRBJ1-3; size: once; DNA: TGCGCCAGCAGCTCCGGAGGGTTTGGCCTTGGAAACACCATATATTTT; CDR3: CASSSGGFGLGNTIYF
D: TRBD2; V: TRBV7-9; J: TRBJ2-1; size: NA; DNA: TGTGCCAGCAGCTCCTCTGGCGGGGGTTGGGATGAGCAGTTCTTC; CDR3: CASSSSGGGWDEQFF
D: TRBD1; V: TRBV7-2; J: TRBJ2-5; size: NA; DNA: TGTGCCAGCAGCCTTACAGGGGGCCCAGAGACCCAGTACTTC; CDR3: CASSLTGGPETQYF
D: NA; V: TRBV6-5; J: TRBJ1-6; size: NA; DNA: TGTGCCAGCAGTTACAGGGGGAATTCACCCCTCCACTTT; CDR3: CASSYRGNSPLHF
D: NA; V: TRBV18; J: TRBJ2-3; size: NA; DNA: TGTGCCAGCTCCCTAGAATCAGGGCCCTACACAGATACGCAGTATTTT; CDR3: CASSLESGPYTDTQYF
D: TRBD1; V: TRBV6-5; J: TRBJ2-7; size: NA; DNA: TGTGCCAGCAGTTACTCCGGGACAGGGACCTACGAGCAGTACTTC; CDR3: CASSYSGTGTYEQYF
D: TRBD2; V: TRBV9; J: TRBJ2-6; size: NA; DNA: TGTGCCAGCAGCTCCCCTCGTGGGGGGTCATTGGGACTAGCCGCAACTGGGGCCAACGTCCTGACTTTC; CDR3: CASSSPRGGSLGLAATGANVLTF
D: NA; V: TRBV7-2; J: TRBJ1-6; size: NA; DNA: TGTGCCAGCAGCCCCACAGGTTCACCCCTCCACTTT; CDR3: CASSPTGSPLHF
D: TRBD1; V: TRBV5-4; J: TRBJ1-3; size: NA; DNA: TGTGCCAGCAGCCTGATGACAGGGAGCTCTGGAAACACCATATATTTT; CDR3: CASSLMTGSSGNTIYF
D: TRBD1; V: TRBV27; J: TRBJ1-4; size: NA; DNA: TGTGCCAGCACCAGACAGGGGGGTGAAAAACTGTTTTTT; CDR3: CASTRQGGEKLFF
D: NA; V: TRBV3-1/TRBV3-2; J: TRBJ1-1; size: NA; DNA: TGTGCCAGCAGGGAGACAGAGTTGAACACTGAAGCTTTCTTT; CDR3: CASRETELNTEAFF
D: NA; V: TRBV9; J: TRBJ1-2; size: NA; DNA: TGTGCCAGCAGTTGGGAGAGTTCCGACTATGGCTACACCTTC; CDR3: CASSWESSDYGYTF
D: TRBD1; V: TRBV27; J: TRBJ1-2; size: NA; DNA: TGTGCCAGCAGTTCACCGGGACAGGGACTCTATGGCTACACCTTC; CDR3: CASSSPGQGLYGYTF
D: NA; V: TRBV3-1/TRBV3-2; J: TRBJ1-2; size: NA; DNA: TGTGCCAGCAGCCCTGGAGGTGGCGGCTACACCTTC; CDR3: CASSPGGGGYTF
D: TRBD1; V: TRBV2; J: TRBJ1-1; size: NA; DNA: TGTGCCAGCAGTGAAAGGCAGGGGGACACTGAAGCTTTCTTT; CDR3: CASSERQGDTEAFF
D: NA; V: TRBV18; J: TRBJ1-6; size: NA; DNA: TGTGCCAGCTCACGAGAATATAATTCACCCCTCCACTTT; CDR3: CASSREYNSPLHF
D: TRBD1; V: TRBV5-1; J: TRBJ1-2; size: NA; DNA: TGCGCCAGCAGACCCGAAAACAGGGGTAGCTATGGCTACACCTTC; CDR3: CASRPENRGSYGYTF
D: NA; V: TRBV30; J: TRBJ2-1; size: NA; DNA: TGTGCCTGGAGTGTAGGGGCACTGGACTACAATGAGCAGTTCTTC; CDR3: CAWSVGALDYNEQFF
D: NA; V: TRBV4-2; J: TRBJ2-1; size: NA; DNA: TGTGCCAGCAGCCAAGACCCGGCGGGGCTAATATACAATGAGCAGTTCTTC; CDR3: CASSQDPAGLIYNEQFF
D: NA; V: TRBV12-5; J: TRBJ2-6; size: NA; DNA: TGTGCTAGTGGTTTGGCTAGGAGCTCTGGGGCCAACGTCCTGACTTTC; CDR3: CASGLARSSGANVLTF
D: TRBD1; V: TRBV11-2; J: TRBJ1-1; size: NA; DNA: TGTGCCAGCAGCAGACAGACAGGGTGGAGTCGTATTCCTGAAGCTTTCTTT; CDR3: CASSRQTGWSRIPEAFF
D: NA; V: TRBV3-1/TRBV3-2; J: TRBJ1-2; size: NA; DNA: TGTGCCAGCAGCCAAGCGGGGGGAGGCTACACCTTC; CDR3: CASSQAGGGYTF
D: TRBD1; V: TRBV10-1; J: TRBJ1-2; size: NA; DNA: TGCGCCAGCAGTGAACGGGGGACAGGGGACTATGGCTACACCTTC; CDR3: CASSERGTGDYGYTF
D: NA; V: TRBV3-1/TRBV3-2; J: TRBJ2-5; size: NA; DNA: TGTGCCAGCAGCTTTAGGGGGGGGGAGACCCAGTACTTC; CDR3: CASSFRGGETQYF
D: NA; V: TRBV19; J: TRBJ2-3; size: NA; DNA: TGTGCCAGTAGTATAGATCGCGGGGCCGCTGCAGATACGCAGTATTTT; CDR3: CASSIDRGAAADTQYF
D: TRBD1; V: TRBV7-9; J: TRBJ1-1; size: NA; DNA: TGTGCCAGCAGCTTAAGGGGGCGCGGAACTGAAGCTTTCTTT; CDR3: CASSLRGRGTEAFF
D: NA; V: TRBV7-8; J: TRBJ1-2; size: NA; DNA: TGTGCCAGCAGCCGAAACAGGGATTCCTATGGCTACACCTTC; CDR3: CASSRNRDSYGYTF
D: TRBD2; V: TRBV7-9; J: TRBJ2-7; size: NA; DNA: TGTGCCAGCAGCTATTGGACTAGCGGAGCCTACGAGCAGTACTTC; CDR3: CASSYWTSGAYEQYF
D: NA; V: TRBV3-1/TRBV3-2; J: TRBJ1-3; size: NA; DNA: TGTGCCAGCAGCCTTTTTCTGGGCAGCCAAGGAAACACCATATATTTT; CDR3: CASSLFLGSQGNTIYF
D: NA; V: TRBV4-1; J: TRBJ1-2; size: NA; DNA: TGCGCCAGCAGCCAAGATCTCCAGGGGAGTAGCGGCTACACCTTC; CDR3: CASSQDLQGSSGYTF
D: NA; V: TRBV18; J: TRBJ2-3; size: NA; DNA: TGTGCCAGCTCACCCGGACAAACCCGCACAGATACGCAGTATTTT; CDR3: CASSPGQTRTDTQYF
D: NA; V: TRBV7-2; J: TRBJ1-2; size: NA; DNA: TGTGCCAGCAGCCCTATGAGGCGGGACTATGGCTACACCTTC; CDR3: CASSPMRRDYGYTF
D: TRBD1; V: TRBV6-5; J: TRBJ1-2; size: once; DNA: TGTGCCAGCAGAAGGGGGACAGGGGGTGGCTACACCTTC; CDR3: CASRRGTGGGYTF
D: NA; V: TRBV7-9; J: TRBJ2-3; size: once; DNA: TGTGCCATCCCGCCGGGGGCTAGCGGACGCACAGATACGCAGTATTTT; CDR3: CAIPPGASGRTDTQYF
D: NA; V: TRBV7-3; J: TRBJ1-2; size: NA; DNA: TGTGCCAGCAGCCCAACTGGGGCGAACTATGGCTACACCTTC; CDR3: CASSPTGANYGYTF
D: NA; V: TRBV3-1/TRBV3-2; J: TRBJ1-2; size: NA; DNA: TGTGCCAGCAGCCAAGACAGCTATGGCTACACCTTC; CDR3: CASSQDSYGYTF
D: TRBD1; V: TRBV3-1/TRBV3-2; J: TRBJ1-2; size: NA; DNA: TGTGCCAGCAGTGGGACAGGGAACTATGGCTACACCTTC; CDR3: CASSGTGNYGYTF
D: TRBD2; V: TRBV5-1; J: TRBJ2-2; size: NA; DNA: TGCGCCAGCAGCCCTGGACTAGCGGGGAACACCGGGGAGCTGTTTTTT; CDR3: CASSPGLAGNTGELFF
D: TRBD2; V: TRBV6-5; J: TRBJ2-1; size: NA; DNA: TGTGCGAGCCCCCTAGCGGGGGGTTCCTACAATGAGCAGTTCTTC; CDR3: CASPLAGGSYNEQFF
D: TRBD2; V: TRBV7-2; J: TRBJ2-7; size: NA; DNA: TGTGCCAGCAGCTTAGAGGGCGGGGGAGTGTACGAGCAGTACTTC; CDR3: CASSLEGGGVYEQYF
D: TRBD1; V: TRBV4-3; J: TRBJ2-7; size: NA; DNA: TGCGCCAGCAGCCAAGTGCAGGGGGCTTACGAGCAGTACTTC; CDR3: CASSQVQGAYEQYF
D: NA; V: TRBV6-5; J: TRBJ1-1; size: NA; DNA: TGTGCCAGCAGTTACGGGGGCGGGAGGGCCACTGAAGCTTTCTTT; CDR3: CASSYGGGRATEAFF
D: NA; V: TRBV12-2; J: TRBJ2-3; size: NA; DNA: TGTGCAAGTCGCCGCTTTACAGGGGACCATACGCAGTATTTT; CDR3: CASRRFTGDHTQYF